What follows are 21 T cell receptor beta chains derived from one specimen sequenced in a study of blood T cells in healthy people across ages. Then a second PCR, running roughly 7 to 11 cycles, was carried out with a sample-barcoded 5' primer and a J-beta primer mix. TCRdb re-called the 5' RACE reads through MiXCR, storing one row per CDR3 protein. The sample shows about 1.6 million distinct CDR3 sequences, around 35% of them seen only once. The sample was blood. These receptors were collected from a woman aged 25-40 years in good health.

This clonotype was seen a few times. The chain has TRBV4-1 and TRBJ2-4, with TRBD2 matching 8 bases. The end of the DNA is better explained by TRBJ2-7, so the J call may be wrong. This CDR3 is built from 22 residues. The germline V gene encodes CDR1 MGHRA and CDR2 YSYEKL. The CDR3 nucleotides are TGCGCCAGCAGCCCCTTCCTCGGGAGTGGGACTAGACTCATTGAGACAACCTACGAGCAGTACTTC. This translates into CASSPFLGSGTRLIETTYEQYF.

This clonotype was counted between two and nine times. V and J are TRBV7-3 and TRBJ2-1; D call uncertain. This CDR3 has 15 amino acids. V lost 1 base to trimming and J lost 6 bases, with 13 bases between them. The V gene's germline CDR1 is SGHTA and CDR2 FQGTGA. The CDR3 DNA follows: TGTGCCAGCAGCTTAAGATTAGGAAGTCGCAATGAGCAGTTCTTC. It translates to CASSLRLGSRNEQFF. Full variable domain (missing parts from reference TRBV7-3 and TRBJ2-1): GAGVSQTPSNKVTEKGKYVELRCDPISGHTALYWYRQSLGQGPEFLIYFQGTGAADDSGLPNDRFFAVRPEGSVSTLKIQRTERGDSAVYLCASSLRLGSRNEQFFGPGTRLTVL.

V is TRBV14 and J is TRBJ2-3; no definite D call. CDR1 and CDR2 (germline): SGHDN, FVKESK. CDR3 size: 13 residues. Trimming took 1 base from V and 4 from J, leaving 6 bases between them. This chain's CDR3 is CASSQGWADTQYF. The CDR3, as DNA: TGTGCCAGCAGCCAAGGATGGGCAGATACGCAGTATTTT.

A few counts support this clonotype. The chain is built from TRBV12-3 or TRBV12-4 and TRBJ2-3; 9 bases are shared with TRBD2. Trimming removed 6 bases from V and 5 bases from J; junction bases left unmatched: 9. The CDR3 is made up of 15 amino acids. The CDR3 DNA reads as TGTGCCAGCAGCCTGATAGCGGGAGTACAAGATACGCAGTATTTT. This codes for CASSLIAGVQDTQYF.

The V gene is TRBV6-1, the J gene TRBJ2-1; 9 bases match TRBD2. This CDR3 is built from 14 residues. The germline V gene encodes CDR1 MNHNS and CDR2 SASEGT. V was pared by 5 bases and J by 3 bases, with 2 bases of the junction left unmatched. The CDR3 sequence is CASSPSGVYNEQFF. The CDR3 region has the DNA TGTGCCAGCAGTCCTAGCGGGGTCTACAATGAGCAGTTCTTC.

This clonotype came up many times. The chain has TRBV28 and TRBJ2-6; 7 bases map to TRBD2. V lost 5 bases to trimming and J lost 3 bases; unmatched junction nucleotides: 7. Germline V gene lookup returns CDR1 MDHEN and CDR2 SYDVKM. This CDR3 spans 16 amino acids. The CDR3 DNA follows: TGTGCCAGCAGTCCCCCTTCGGGAGGTGGGGCCAACGTCCTGACTTTC. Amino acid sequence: CASSPPSGGGANVLTF.

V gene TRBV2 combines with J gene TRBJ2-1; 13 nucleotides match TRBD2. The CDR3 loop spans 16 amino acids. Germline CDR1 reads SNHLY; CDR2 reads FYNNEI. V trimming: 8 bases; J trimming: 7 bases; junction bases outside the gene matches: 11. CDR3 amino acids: CASHGLAGVSRNEQFF. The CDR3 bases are TGTGCCAGCCATGGACTAGCGGGAGTATCGCGTAATGAGCAGTTCTTC.

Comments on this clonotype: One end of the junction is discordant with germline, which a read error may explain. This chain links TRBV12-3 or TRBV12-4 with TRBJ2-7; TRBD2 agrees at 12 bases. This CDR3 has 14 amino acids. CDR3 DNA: TGTGCCAACAGTCAGACTAGCGGGAGATCCGAGCAGTACTTC. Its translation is CANSQTSGRSEQYF.

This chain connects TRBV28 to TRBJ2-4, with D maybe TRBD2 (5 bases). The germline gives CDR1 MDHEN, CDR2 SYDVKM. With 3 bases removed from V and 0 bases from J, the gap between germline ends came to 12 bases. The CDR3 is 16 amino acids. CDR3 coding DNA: TGTGCCAGCAGTTTTCCCGGGGTCCAAGCCAAAAACATTCAGTACTTC. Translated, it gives CASSFPGVQAKNIQYF.

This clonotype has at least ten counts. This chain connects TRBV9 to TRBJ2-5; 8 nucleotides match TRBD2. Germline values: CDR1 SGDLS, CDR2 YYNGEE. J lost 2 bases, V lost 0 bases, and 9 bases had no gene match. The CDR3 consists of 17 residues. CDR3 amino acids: CASSVGRGVVGQETQYF. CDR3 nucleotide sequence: TGTGCCAGCAGCGTAGGGCGGGGGGTCGTTGGGCAAGAGACCCAGTACTTC.

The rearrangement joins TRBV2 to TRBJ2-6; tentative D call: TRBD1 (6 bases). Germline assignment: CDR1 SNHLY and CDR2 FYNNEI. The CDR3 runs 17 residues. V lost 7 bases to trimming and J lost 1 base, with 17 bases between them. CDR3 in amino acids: CASKQGPRASGANVLTF. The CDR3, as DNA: TGTGCCAGCAAACAGGGCCCCCGGGCTTCTGGGGCCAACGTCCTGACTTTC. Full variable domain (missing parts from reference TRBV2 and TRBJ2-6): EPEVTQTPSHQVTQMGQEVILRCVPISNHLYFYWYRQILGQKVEFLVSFYNNEISEKSEIFDDQFSVERPDGSNFTLKIRSTKLEDSAMYFCASKQGPRASGANVLTFGAGSRLTVL.

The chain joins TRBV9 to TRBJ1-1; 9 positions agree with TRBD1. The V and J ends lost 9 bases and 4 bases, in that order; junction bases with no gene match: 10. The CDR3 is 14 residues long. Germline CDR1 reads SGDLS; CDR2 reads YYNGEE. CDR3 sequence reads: CANAGGTGTTEAFF. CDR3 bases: TGTGCCAACGCTGGGGGGACAGGGACCACTGAAGCTTTCTTT.

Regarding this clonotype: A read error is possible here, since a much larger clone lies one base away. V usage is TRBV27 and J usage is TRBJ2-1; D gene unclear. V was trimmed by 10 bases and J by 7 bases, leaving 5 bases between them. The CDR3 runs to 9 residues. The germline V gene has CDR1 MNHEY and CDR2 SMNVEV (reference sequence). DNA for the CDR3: TGTGCCAATTCAAATGAGCAGTTCTTC. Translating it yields CANSNEQFF.

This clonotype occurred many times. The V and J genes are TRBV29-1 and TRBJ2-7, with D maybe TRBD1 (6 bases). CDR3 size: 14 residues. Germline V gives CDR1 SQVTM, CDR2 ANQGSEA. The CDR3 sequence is CRRGGTRTPYEQYF. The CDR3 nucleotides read TGCAGACGCGGTGGGACAAGGACGCCCTACGAGCAGTACTTC.

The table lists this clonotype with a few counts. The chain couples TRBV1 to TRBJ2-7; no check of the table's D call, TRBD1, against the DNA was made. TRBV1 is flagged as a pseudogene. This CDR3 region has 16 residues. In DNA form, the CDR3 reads TGCACCAGCAGCCAAGTGGTCAGGGGGAGCTCCTACGAGCAGTACTTC. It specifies CTSSQVVRGSSYEQYF.

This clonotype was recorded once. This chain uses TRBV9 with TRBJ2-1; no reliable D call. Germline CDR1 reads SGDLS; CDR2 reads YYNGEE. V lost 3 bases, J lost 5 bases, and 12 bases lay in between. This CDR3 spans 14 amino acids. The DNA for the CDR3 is TGTGCCAGCAGCGCGGGTGTTGCGGACAATGAGCAGTTCTTC. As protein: CASSAGVADNEQFF.

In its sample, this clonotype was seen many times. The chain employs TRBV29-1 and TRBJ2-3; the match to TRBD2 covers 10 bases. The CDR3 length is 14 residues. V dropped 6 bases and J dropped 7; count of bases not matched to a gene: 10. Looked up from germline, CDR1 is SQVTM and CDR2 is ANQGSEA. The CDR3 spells CSVPGSGGVNTQYF. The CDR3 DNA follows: TGCAGCGTCCCAGGCAGCGGGGGGGTTAATACGCAGTATTTT.

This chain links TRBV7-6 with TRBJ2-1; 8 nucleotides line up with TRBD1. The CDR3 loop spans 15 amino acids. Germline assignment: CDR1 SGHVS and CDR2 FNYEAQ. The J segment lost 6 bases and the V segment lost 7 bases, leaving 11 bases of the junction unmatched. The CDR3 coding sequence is TGTGCCAGCACCCAGGGGGCGAGTTGGGGCAATGAGCAGTTCTTC. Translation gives CASTQGASWGNEQFF.

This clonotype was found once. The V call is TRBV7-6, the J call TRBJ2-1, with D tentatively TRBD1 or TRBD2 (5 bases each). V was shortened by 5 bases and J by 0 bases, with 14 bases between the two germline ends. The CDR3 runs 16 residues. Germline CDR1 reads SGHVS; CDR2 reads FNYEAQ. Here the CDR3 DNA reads TGTGCCAGCAGCCGCGAGGGGATGAGCTCCTACAATGAGCAGTTCTTC. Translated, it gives CASSREGMSSYNEQFF.

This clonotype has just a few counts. The CDR3 DNA is TGTGCCAGCAGCGTAGTAAAGGGGAACACTGAAGCTTTCTTT. Its translation: CASSVVKGNTEAFF. The chain joins TRBV9 to TRBJ1-1; D gene unclear. The V gene's germline CDR1 is SGDLS and CDR2 YYNGEE. The V and J ends lost 0 bases and 1 base respectively, with 7 bases between them. This CDR3 is 14 amino acids long.

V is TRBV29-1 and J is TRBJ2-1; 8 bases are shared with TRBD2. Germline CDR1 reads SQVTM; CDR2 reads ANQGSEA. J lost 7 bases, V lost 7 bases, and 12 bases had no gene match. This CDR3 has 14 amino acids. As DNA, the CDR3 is TGCAGCGCCCCGAAGGCCGCGGGAGGAAATGAGCAGTTCTTC. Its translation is CSAPKAAGGNEQFF.